Given below is one TCR beta chain in context. The data were obtained in a study of blood T cell repertoires in COVID-19. Study-wide context: From the United States, Italy and Spain came samples of acute and convalescent COVID-19. T cells, B-cell-depleted T cells, or PBMCs provided the cDNA or gDNA that served as material.

Authors' data handling: Using reference gene primer amplification, nucleated cell counts were estimated. TCRdb's table, derived via immunoSEQ multiplex PCR, lists solely in-frame clones and lacks some. That table is the source of V, J and clone size, and D and trimming were worked out from the DNA. This table has about 40,000 clones, roughly 90% appearing once. Germline lookup yields CDR1 MNHEY and CDR2 SMNVEV (reference sequence). The CDR3 is 14 residues long. The V and J ends lost 0 bases and 6 bases respectively, with 10 bases between them. The TCR sequence derives from a human donor in a cohort sampled during active COVID-19. The rearrangement joins TRBV27 to TRBJ2-3; D unresolved. The specimen was peripheral blood. The CDR3 DNA is TGTGCCAGCAGTTTATCTGGCCCCTTGGATACGCAGTATTTT. This encodes CASSLSGPLDTQYF.